The 27 T cell receptor beta chains in this list originate from one sample, sequenced in a study of post-analysis software for immune sequencing data. Sequencing libraries made from TCR beta cDNA carried unique molecular identifiers. TCRdb ran MiXCR on the PCR reads and lists one entry per CDR3 protein. This table holds 750,000 to 950,000 distinct CDR3 sequences, around 53% found once. What these receptors recognize is not known. Findings and caveats of the study: Five or six TRBV segments appeared more often in patients than in controls, and TRBV5-6, TRBV5-1 and TRBV20-1 were among these.

The sample was blood. These receptors came from a girl aged 5-17 years with multiple sclerosis.

The chain carries TRBV7-2 and TRBJ1-5; 8 positions agree with TRBD1. The CDR3 consists of 17 residues. Germline values: CDR1 SGHTA, CDR2 FQGNSA. V lost 0 bases, J lost 2 bases, and 6 bases stayed unmatched. DNA for the CDR3: TGTGCCAGCAGCTTAGCCACAGGGGGAAAGGGCAATCAGCCCCAGCATTTT. Its translation: CASSLATGGKGNQPQHF.

V usage is TRBV7-3 and J usage is TRBJ2-6; 7 bases are shared with TRBD1. The CDR3 runs to 18 residues. V lost 6 bases, J lost 4 bases, and 15 bases stayed unmatched. Germline loops: CDR1 SGHTA, CDR2 FQGTGA. The CDR3: CASRQGGGRPSGANVLTF. CDR3 in DNA: TGTGCCAGCAGACAAGGGGGCGGAAGGCCTTCCGGGGCCAACGTCCTGACTTTC.

CDR3 nucleotides: TGCGCCAGCAGCCAGGCTCCCAGCGTGGGCAAAAACATTCAGTACTTC. This encodes CASSQAPSVGKNIQYF. The chain couples TRBV4-1 to TRBJ2-4, with D unresolved. Germline CDR1 reads MGHRA; CDR2 reads YSYEKL. This CDR3 has 16 residues. The V gene lost 3 bases and the J gene lost 3 bases, with 15 bases spanning the gap.

The J gene is TRBJ2-1, the V gene TRBV12-3 or TRBV12-4; no clear D. The V end lost 6 bases, the J end lost 0 bases, and 12 bases lay between the germline ends. The CDR3 covers 15 residues. For the CDR3, the DNA is TGTGCCAGCAGGCTGGGCGCCAGCTCCTACAATGAGCAGTTCTTC. Its translation: CASRLGASSYNEQFF.

The rearrangement joins TRBV20-1 to TRBJ2-7; TRBD2 matches at 9 bases. This CDR3 has 16 residues. V lost 0 bases and J lost 1; bases outside the gene matches: 7. The germline V gene encodes CDR1 DFQATT and CDR2 SNEGSKA (reference sequence). The DNA of the CDR3 is TGCAGTGCTAGAGATTGGGATAGCGGGGGTTCCTACGAGCAGTACTTC. This encodes CSARDWDSGGSYEQYF.

This clonotype was detected only once. The chain couples TRBV12-3 or TRBV12-4 to TRBJ1-2; 8 bases agree with TRBD1. With 3 bases clipped from V and 4 bases from J, the junction kept 4 bases outside the gene matches. CDR3 size: 14 residues. The CDR3 protein is CASSFPGQAYGYTF. CDR3 nucleotide sequence: TGTGCCAGCAGTTTCCCGGGACAGGCCTATGGCTACACCTTC.

The chain carries TRBV6-2 or TRBV6-3 and TRBJ2-3; D possibly corresponds to TRBD2 (5 bases). The V gene lost 0 bases and the J gene lost 0 bases, with 10 bases spanning the gap. The CDR3 is 16 residues long. CDR1 MNHEY and CDR2 SVGEGT come from the germline V gene. For the CDR3, the DNA is TGTGCCAGCAGTTACTCGCTAGCAACTAGCACAGATACGCAGTATTTT. It encodes CASSYSLATSTDTQYF.

The J gene is TRBJ2-3, the V gene TRBV20-1, with D perhaps matching TRBD2 (6 bases). Germline loops: CDR1 DFQATT, CDR2 SNEGSKA (reference sequence). This CDR3 is built from 13 residues. Between the trimmed V and J ends, which lost 7 bases and 6 bases, there was a span of 17 bases. This CDR3 is CSGRAVVWDTQYF. CDR3 in DNA: TGCAGTGGGAGGGCCGTGGTCTGGGATACGCAGTATTTT.

The rearrangement uses TRBV20-1 and TRBJ2-1; D possibly corresponds to TRBD2 (6 bases). The CDR3 has 15 residues. The germline gives CDR1 DFQATT, CDR2 SNEGSKA (reference sequence). Trimming removed 0 bases from V and 0 bases from J, with 9 bases in between. The CDR3 region has the DNA TGCAGTGCTAGAGATTGGGGGGACTCCTACAATGAGCAGTTCTTC. Its protein product is CSARDWGDSYNEQFF.

This chain connects TRBV6-5 to TRBJ2-5, with 7 bases lining up with TRBD1. J gave up 3 bases and V 5 bases, and 9 bases lay outside the gene matches. The CDR3 is 15 residues long. Per the germline V gene, CDR1 is MNHEY and CDR2 is SVGAGI. Written as DNA, the CDR3 is TGTGCCAGCAGTCCCGACAGGGCTAACAAAGAGACCCAGTACTTC. Translated, it gives CASSPDRANKETQYF.

The rearrangement links TRBV12-3 or TRBV12-4 to TRBJ2-1, with 11 bases aligning to TRBD2. Losses at the gene ends were 2 bases for V and 2 bases for J; bases not matched to a gene: 11. CDR3 length: 19 residues. Written as DNA, the CDR3 is TGTGCCAGCAGTTTAATGGGACTAGCGGCCTCCGTCCCCTACAATGAGCAGTTCTTC. Amino acid sequence: CASSLMGLAASVPYNEQFF.

This clonotype was picked up a small number of times. The rearrangement links TRBV12-3 or TRBV12-4 to TRBJ1-2, with TRBD1 identical over 8 bases. The CDR3 has 15 amino acids. Germline trimming cut 5 bases from V and 3 bases from J; bases unmatched to any gene: 8. CDR3 in DNA: TGTGCCAGCAGTCGACGCCTACAGGGGGACTATGGCTACACCTTC. It yields the protein CASSRRLQGDYGYTF.

V is TRBV15 and J is TRBJ2-1; a weak D match, TRBD1 (5 bases). V dropped 1 base and J dropped 0 bases, with 10 bases sitting between them. The CDR3 spans 16 residues. Germline V gene data show CDR1 as LNHNV and CDR2 as YYDKDF (reference sequence). The CDR3 nucleotides are TGTGCCACCAGCAGAGTAGCTCAGGGCTCCTACAATGAGCAGTTCTTC. This encodes CATSRVAQGSYNEQFF.

DNA of the CDR3: TGCAGTGCTAGAGATTCGGCAGCTTTTAGGGATACGCAGTATTTT. Translating gives CSARDSAAFRDTQYF. V usage is TRBV20-1 and J usage is TRBJ2-3; D unresolved. V shed 0 bases and J shed 6 bases, with 16 bases lying between them. CDR1 and CDR2 from the germline V gene are DFQATT and SNEGSKA (reference sequence). The CDR3 has 15 residues.

The rearrangement joins TRBV5-1 to TRBJ2-7; a weak D match, TRBD1 (6 bases). Trimming left V 4 bases short and J 7 bases short, with 18 bases between. CDR1 is SGHRS and CDR2 is YFSETQ in the germline V gene. The CDR3 totals 14 residues. Written as DNA, the CDR3 is TGCGCCAGCAGCCCAGGGGTTGGGGTCAATGAGCAGTACTTC. Protein sequence: CASSPGVGVNEQYF.

V is TRBV6-6 and J is TRBJ2-5; the D is unclear. In germline, CDR1 is MNHNY, CDR2 SVGAGI (reference sequence). This CDR3 is 15 amino acids long. V lost 2 bases and J lost 2, with 12 bases in between. The CDR3 bases are TGTGCCAGCAGTTACCAATCGATGGGTCAAGAGACCCAGTACTTC. Amino acids: CASSYQSMGQETQYF.

The rearrangement joins TRBV7-3 to TRBJ2-3, with 8 bases identical to TRBD1. V lost 2 bases and J lost 5; bases outside the gene matches: 9. The germline CDR1 and CDR2 sequences are SGHTA and FQGTGA. CDR3 length: 16 amino acids. CDR3 nucleotide sequence: TGTGCCAGCAGCTTAGCAGGGGGCATTGCAGGAGATACGCAGTATTTT. As protein: CASSLAGGIAGDTQYF.

This clonotype was recorded a few times. V usage is TRBV12-3 or TRBV12-4 and J usage is TRBJ1-2, with 7 nucleotides matching TRBD1. The CDR3 loop spans 15 amino acids. V shed 5 bases, J shed 4 bases, and the junction held 10 bases outside the gene matches. Written as DNA, the CDR3 is TGTGCCAGCAGTCCCCAAACACAGGGGCGCTATGGCTACACCTTC. It encodes CASSPQTQGRYGYTF.

The chain couples TRBV12-3 or TRBV12-4 to TRBJ2-7, with a weak D call TRBD1 (5 bases). This CDR3 region has 11 residues. Trimming stripped 7 bases from V and 10 bases from J, with 14 bases between. As DNA, the CDR3 is TGTGCCAGCAACCGCCAGGGCGTACAGTACTTC. Its translation: CASNRQGVQYF.

This clonotype was found a few times. The chain has TRBV9 and TRBJ1-2, with D perhaps TRBD1 (5 bases). CDR3 length equals 14 residues. Per germline, CDR1 SGDLS and CDR2 YYNGEE. Trimming took 4 bases from V and 3 from J, leaving 13 bases between them. The CDR3 reads CASSSSRGDYGYTF. CDR3 sequence (DNA): TGTGCCAGCAGCAGTAGTAGGGGAGACTATGGCTACACCTTC.

This clonotype was seen more than once but under ten times. Its ends do not fully match the called genes, so a read error is possible. The chain has TRBV12-3 or TRBV12-4 and TRBJ2-4; no definite D call. This CDR3 has 15 residues. This CDR3 reads CASSLSSGSKNTQYF. CDR3 DNA sequence: TGTGCCAGCAGTTTATCTTCGGGCAGCAAAAACACTCAGTACTTC.

The J gene is TRBJ1-2, the V gene TRBV5-1, with D unresolved. V dropped 7 bases and J dropped 3 bases, with 22 bases sitting between them. The CDR3 is 16 residues long. Germline-derived CDR1 and CDR2 are SGHRS and YFSETQ. CDR3 DNA sequence: TGCGCCAGCTCATCAACGGGGAGGGCGCAAGACTATGGCTACACCTTC. This gives the protein CASSSTGRAQDYGYTF.

This chain joins TRBV20-1 and TRBJ1-1; TRBD1 aligns across 7 bases. The trim removed 6 bases at V and 4 bases at J, leaving 8 bases unmatched. The CDR3 has 13 residues. In germline, CDR1 is DFQATT, CDR2 SNEGSKA (reference sequence). The CDR3 region is CSATGIVITEAFF. In nucleotides, the CDR3 is TGCAGTGCGACAGGGATAGTGATCACTGAAGCTTTCTTT.

This clonotype was picked up one time. This chain joins TRBV30 and TRBJ1-1; weak D call: TRBD1 (5 bases). The CDR3 is made up of 12 amino acids. Germline lookup yields CDR1 GTSNPN and CDR2 SVGIG (reference sequence). With 2 bases removed from V and 1 base from J, the gap between germline ends came to 5 bases. CDR3 amino acids: CAWSQGNTEAFF. The DNA of the CDR3 is TGTGCCTGGAGTCAGGGGAACACTGAAGCTTTCTTT.

The V call is TRBV20-1, the J call TRBJ2-1; D possibly corresponds to TRBD2 (5 bases). This CDR3 comprises 15 residues. In germline, CDR1 is DFQATT, CDR2 SNEGSKA (reference sequence). V was pared by 1 base and J by 8 bases, with 18 bases between. CDR3 DNA: TGCAGTGCTAGAGTGGGAGTGGGCGATCCGGATGAGCAGTTCTTC. Its translation is CSARVGVGDPDEQFF.

The chain has TRBV20-1 and TRBJ2-3; D unclear. This CDR3 is 11 amino acids long. V was pared by 5 bases and J by 5 bases, with 8 bases between. Germline assignment: CDR1 DFQATT and CDR2 SNEGSKA (reference sequence). The CDR3 DNA reads TGCAGTGCTCCCCGCCAAGATACGCAGTATTTT. Its translation is CSAPRQDTQYF.

The rearrangement links TRBV2 to TRBJ2-7; D is ambiguous. There are 12 residues in the CDR3. Trimming took off 4 bases at V and 2 bases at J, with 6 bases between the two ends. The germline V gene has CDR1 SNHLY and CDR2 FYNNEI. The CDR3 DNA is TGTGCCAGCAGTGGGCCTGCCTACGAGCAGTACTTC. This encodes CASSGPAYEQYF. Based on the CDR3 plus reference TRBV2 and TRBJ2-7, the full variable domain is EPEVTQTPSHQVTQMGQEVILRCVPISNHLYFYWYRQILGQKVEFLVSFYNNEISEKSEIFDDQFSVERPDGSNFTLKIRSTKLEDSAMYFCASSGPAYEQYFGPGTRLTVT.